The 24 T cell receptor beta chains below come from one sample, sequenced in a study of T cell responses to AZD1222 COVID-19 vaccine. Only in-frame clones appear in the TCRdb table, and some are missing; sequencing was by immunoSEQ multiplex PCR. The sample has over 100,000 clones; 85% to 90% are singletons. The starting material was peripheral blood, obtained on day 0 of AZD1222 vaccination. These receptors came from an adult in good health.

J is TRBJ2-1 and V is TRBV10-1, with 10 bases fitting TRBD1. CDR1 and CDR2 from the germline V gene are WNHNN and SYGVQD (reference sequence). The length of the CDR3 is 13 residues. The junction had 4 bases not matched to a gene; V was cut back by 6 bases and J by 8 bases. The CDR3 spells CASSRQGADEQFF. CDR3 coding DNA: TGCGCCAGCAGCAGACAGGGGGCCGATGAGCAGTTCTTC.

The chain employs TRBV9 and TRBJ1-6; possibly TRBD1 for D (6 bases). The V end lost 4 bases, the J end lost 7 bases, and 9 bases lay between the germline ends. Germline lookup yields CDR1 SGDLS and CDR2 YYNGEE. There are 13 residues in the CDR3. The DNA of the CDR3 is TGTGCCAGCAGCCCCACAGGGAATTCACCCCTCCACTTT. Translation: CASSPTGNSPLHF.

The chain employs TRBV28 and TRBJ1-2, with D hard to call. The CDR3 covers 14 residues. The germline V gene encodes CDR1 MDHEN and CDR2 SYDVKM. Trimming removed 6 bases at V and 5 bases at J, with 16 bases between. The CDR3 DNA reads TGTGCCAGCAGCCCGGTACAGCGGGCGTATGGCTACACCTTC. Translation: CASSPVQRAYGYTF.

The chain uses TRBV15 and TRBJ1-2; D is unresolved. CDR1 is LNHNV and CDR2 is YYDKDF in the germline V gene (reference sequence). V lost 0 bases, J lost 8 bases, and 13 bases lay in between. The CDR3 runs 14 residues. The CDR3 region is CATSRERFGEGYTF. CDR3 nucleotides: TGTGCCACCAGCAGAGAACGGTTTGGGGAAGGCTACACCTTC.

The chain has TRBV4-2 and TRBJ1-4, with 9 bases identical to TRBD1. Germline loops: CDR1 LGHNA, CDR2 YNFKEQ. The V segment lost 3 bases and the J segment 7 bases; nucleotides outside the gene matches: 3. The CDR3 is 14 amino acids. CDR3 in amino acids: CASSHGTGTEKLFF. DNA for the CDR3: TGTGCCAGCAGCCACGGGACAGGGACTGAAAAACTGTTTTTT.

The rearrangement uses TRBV27 and TRBJ2-5, with D uncertain. V lost 6 bases and J lost 5, with 10 bases in between. Looked up from germline, CDR1 is MNHEY and CDR2 is SMNVEV (reference sequence). The CDR3 is 12 residues long. The CDR3 protein is CASSSRRETQYF. The DNA of the CDR3 is TGTGCCAGCAGCTCCCGACGGGAGACCCAGTACTTC.

This clone was detected only a few times. The chain is built from TRBV14 and TRBJ2-5; perhaps TRBD1 as D (5 bases). Germline values: CDR1 SGHDN, CDR2 FVKESK. The V end lost 3 bases, the J end lost 4 bases, and 15 bases lay between the germline ends. The CDR3 is made up of 15 amino acids. The CDR3 region has the DNA TGTGCCAGCAGCCAGCAGCTTACAGGCCGAGAGACCCAGTACTTC. The encoded protein is CASSQQLTGRETQYF.

The gene calls are TRBV15 and TRBJ1-2; D call uncertain. Germline CDR1 and CDR2: LNHNV and YYDKDF (reference sequence). The CDR3 consists of 12 residues. The V end lost 0 bases, the J end lost 4 bases, and 3 bases lay between the germline ends. CDR3 nucleotide sequence: TGTGCCACCAGCAGAGATAGCTATGGCTACACCTTC. This codes for CATSRDSYGYTF.

This chain uses TRBV11-2 with TRBJ1-5; D is uncertain. Trimming shortened V by 5 bases and J by 3 bases, and 5 bases separated the two germline ends. CDR1 SGHAT and CDR2 FQNNGV come from the germline V gene. The CDR3 covers 12 residues. The CDR3 spells CASSSHNQPQHF. Here the CDR3 DNA reads TGTGCCAGCAGCAGCCACAATCAGCCCCAGCATTTT.

The gene calls are TRBV28 and TRBJ1-5; D gene ambiguous. The germline V and J ends were trimmed by 4 bases and 5 bases, with 6 bases remaining between them. The germline V gene has CDR1 MDHEN and CDR2 SYDVKM. The CDR3 consists of 12 residues. In nucleotides, the CDR3 is TGTGCCAGCAGTTCGAATTATCAGCCCCAGCATTTT. Protein: CASSSNYQPQHF.

The rearrangement links TRBV6-1 to TRBJ2-7; D possibly corresponds to TRBD2 (5 bases). V was clipped by 0 bases and J by 5 bases, with 17 bases between them. Germline loops: CDR1 MNHNS, CDR2 SASEGT. CDR3 length: 16 residues. CDR3 region: CASSEAVGVGVDEQYF. The CDR3 region has the DNA TGTGCCAGCAGTGAAGCCGTCGGGGTTGGGGTCGACGAGCAGTACTTC.

The rearrangement joins TRBV7-8 to TRBJ1-1; perhaps TRBD1 as D (5 bases). The germline V and J ends were trimmed by 11 bases and 1 base, with 17 bases remaining between them. The germline gives CDR1 SGHVS, CDR2 FQNEAQ. The CDR3 length is 14 residues. CDR3 region: CAGGAGLGNTEAFF. CDR3 in DNA: TGTGCCGGTGGGGCAGGGTTAGGGAACACTGAAGCTTTCTTT.

The chain couples TRBV7-9 to TRBJ1-5; possibly TRBD1 for D (6 bases). Germline V lookup: CDR1 SEHNR, CDR2 FQNEAQ (reference sequence). The CDR3 is made up of 15 amino acids. With 1 base removed from V and 3 bases from J, the gap between germline ends came to 10 bases. CDR3 DNA: TGTGCCAGCAGCTTAGATCGGGGGCTCAATCAGCCCCAGCATTTT. Its protein is CASSLDRGLNQPQHF.

This chain links TRBV19 with TRBJ1-5; D gene uncertain. Trimming took 5 bases from V and 4 from J, leaving 12 bases between them. Germline CDR1 LNHDA, CDR2 SQIVND (reference sequence). The CDR3 is 14 amino acids. This CDR3 is CASSGEWGNQPQHF. CDR3 in DNA: TGTGCCAGTAGTGGAGAATGGGGAAATCAGCCCCAGCATTTT.

The chain employs TRBV10-3 and TRBJ1-4, with no clear D. This CDR3 has 13 residues. From germline, CDR1 is ENHRY and CDR2 SYGVKD. Trimming left V 2 bases short and J 7 bases short, with 8 bases between. This chain's CDR3 is CAISEADLEKLFF. CDR3 nucleotides: TGTGCCATCAGTGAGGCAGACCTTGAAAAACTGTTTTTT.

The chain joins TRBV30 to TRBJ1-2; D not certain. V shed 5 bases and J shed 4 bases, with 14 bases lying between them. The germline gives CDR1 GTSNPN, CDR2 SVGIG (reference sequence). The CDR3 runs 13 residues. The CDR3 sequence: CAWGRDRPYGYTF. The CDR3 nucleotides are TGTGCCTGGGGCCGGGATCGCCCCTATGGCTACACCTTC.

The chain links TRBV19 to TRBJ2-1; D call uncertain. Per the germline V gene, CDR1 is LNHDA and CDR2 is SQIVND (reference sequence). V gave up 1 base and J gave up 9 bases, with 7 bases separating them. The CDR3 contains 12 residues. Here the CDR3 reads CASSIGALEQFF. The CDR3, as DNA: TGTGCCAGTAGTATAGGGGCTCTTGAGCAGTTCTTC.

The gene calls are TRBV7-6 and TRBJ1-1, with a possible D match to TRBD1 (6 bases). Between the trimmed V and J ends, which lost 5 bases and 1 base, there was a span of 11 bases. The V gene's germline CDR1 is SGHVS and CDR2 FNYEAQ. The CDR3 covers 14 residues. The CDR3 bases are TGTGCCAGCAGCCCGAGGGGGAGGAACACTGAAGCTTTCTTT. Its protein is CASSPRGRNTEAFF.

This clone was seen just once. The J gene is TRBJ2-5, the V gene TRBV19; a weak D match, TRBD2 (7 bases). V gave up 8 bases and J gave up 4 bases, with 17 bases separating them. This CDR3 comprises 14 residues. CDR1 and CDR2 from the germline V gene are LNHDA and SQIVND (reference sequence). This CDR3 is CASSAGAFRETQYF. CDR3 sequence (DNA): TGTGCCAGTTCCGCGGGGGCTTTTAGAGAGACCCAGTACTTC.

The chain combines TRBV9 with TRBJ2-1, with TRBD2 matching over 8 bases. Trimming took 0 bases from V and 4 from J; bases not matched to a gene: 9. This CDR3 spans 17 amino acids. Germline CDR1 SGDLS, CDR2 YYNGEE. The CDR3 here is CASSVERGSQNYNEQFF. CDR3 nucleotide sequence: TGTGCCAGCAGCGTAGAGCGGGGGAGTCAGAATTACAATGAGCAGTTCTTC.

The chain couples TRBV6-5 to TRBJ1-5, with D possibly TRBD1 on 6 matching bases. Trimming cost V 6 bases and J 7 bases, with 16 bases left between them. The CDR3 contains 14 residues. Germline V lookup: CDR1 MNHEY, CDR2 SVGAGI. The CDR3 loop is CASSPLGGTQPQHF. DNA of the CDR3: TGTGCCAGCAGCCCACTGGGGGGCACCCAGCCCCAGCATTTT.

This chain uses TRBV3-1 (or the pseudogene TRBV3-2) with TRBJ2-3; perhaps TRBD2 as D (5 bases). The CDR3 consists of 15 residues. Trimming shortened V by 0 bases and J by 8 bases, and 15 bases separated the two germline ends. Germline lookup yields CDR1 LGHDT and CDR2 YNNKEL (reference sequence). This CDR3 reads CASSQDKRVRVTQYF. As DNA, the CDR3 is TGTGCCAGCAGCCAAGATAAGAGGGTACGGGTTACGCAGTATTTT.

This rearrangement joins TRBV4-3 to TRBJ2-7; 8 nucleotides match TRBD1. The CDR3 spans 15 residues. Germline CDR1 and CDR2: LGHNA and YSLEER. V trimming: 0 bases; J trimming: 7 bases; junction bases outside the gene matches: 8. CDR3 nucleotides: TGCGCCAGCAGCCAAGAGGGGACAGGAGTCGGAGAGCAGTACTTC. Its protein product is CASSQEGTGVGEQYF.

This chain connects TRBV7-2 to TRBJ1-1; 7 nucleotides align to TRBD1. The CDR3 consists of 15 residues. Germline values: CDR1 SGHTA, CDR2 FQGNSA. V shed 4 bases and J 6 bases; nucleotides not matched to a gene: 11. CDR3 coding DNA: TGTGCCAGCAGCTCCATTCGACAGGGCTACCCTGAAGCTTTCTTT. Translation gives CASSSIRQGYPEAFF.